This TCR beta chain was obtained from a study of PD-1 blockade in classical Hodgkin lymphoma. The method was immunoSEQ multiplex PCR; TCRdb's version includes in-frame clones alone and lacks a portion of them. The sample includes under 40,000 clones, over 65% of them seen just once. Time point given: cycle 4 day 1 (C4D1), after less than 7 weeks of nivolumab. Every patient was affected by relapse after autologous stem cell transplantation, while exposure to brentuximab vedotin was not uniform. Trimming took 0 bases from V and 5 from J, leaving 7 bases between them. This CDR3 has 13 residues. Looked up from germline, CDR1 is SGHTA and CDR2 is FQGNSA.

The V gene is TRBV7-2, the J gene TRBJ1-1; no definite D call. This clonotype was sampled from a human donor with classical Hodgkin lymphoma. The source material was peripheral blood mononuclear cells (PBMCs), sampled before the fourth cycle of nivolumab. The CDR3: CASSLARETEAFF. DNA of the CDR3: TGTGCCAGCAGCTTAGCAAGGGAGACTGAAGCTTTCTTT.